This T cell receptor (beta chain) was obtained from a study of PD-1 blockade in classical Hodgkin lymphoma. Study observations and caveats: Prior to therapy, complete responders displayed diversity much like that of newly diagnosed patients.

Patients all relapsed after autologous stem cell transplantation, and there was variation in brentuximab vedotin exposure. The best responses consisted of complete response, partial response or progressive disease. This table comes from immunoSEQ multiplex PCR, and its TCRdb copy is limited to in-frame clones, with some not included. The sample includes 20,000 to 30,000 clones, about 74% seen only once; the top ten take roughly 7.3%. The CDR3 spans 15 residues. Germline CDR1 is MDHEN and CDR2 is SYDVKM. The germline V and J ends were trimmed by 6 bases and 6 bases, with 18 bases remaining between them. In its sample, this clone ranks as medium-sized. Its specificity is not known.

The specimen was peripheral blood mononuclear cells (PBMCs), collected before the second cycle of nivolumab. This receptor was identified in a human donor with classical Hodgkin lymphoma. This chain uses TRBV28 with TRBJ2-1, with D maybe TRBD2 (6 bases). This CDR3 is CASSIGRDPLNEQFF. The CDR3 nucleotides read TGTGCCAGCAGCATAGGGCGGGACCCCCTCAATGAGCAGTTCTTC.